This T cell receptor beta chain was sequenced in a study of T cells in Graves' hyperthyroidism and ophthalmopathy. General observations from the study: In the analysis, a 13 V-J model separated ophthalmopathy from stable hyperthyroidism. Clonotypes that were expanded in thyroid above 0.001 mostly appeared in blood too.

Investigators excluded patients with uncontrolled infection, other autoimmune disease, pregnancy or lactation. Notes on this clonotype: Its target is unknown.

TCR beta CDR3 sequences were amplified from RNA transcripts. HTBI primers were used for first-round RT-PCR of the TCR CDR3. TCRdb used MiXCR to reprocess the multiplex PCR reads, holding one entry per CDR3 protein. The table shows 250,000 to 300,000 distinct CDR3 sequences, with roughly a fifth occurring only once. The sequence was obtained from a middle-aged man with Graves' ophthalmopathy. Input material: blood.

This CDR3 reads CASSLGHPLSYTF. As DNA, the CDR3 is TGTGCCAGCAGCTTGGGGCACCCTCTGAGCTACACCTTC. This chain joins TRBV7-9 and TRBJ1-2; perhaps TRBD1 as D (5 bases). Germline lookup yields CDR1 SEHNR and CDR2 FQNEAQ (reference sequence). CDR3 size: 13 residues. Deletions cut 3 bases from V and 9 bases from J, with 14 bases between.